This is a list of T cell receptor beta chains from one sample in a study of OX40 agonist ivuxolimab in advanced cancers. Assay: immunoSEQ multiplex PCR; the TCRdb copy retains only in-frame clones and omits some. Seen here are 60,000 or so clones, around 90% observed once, and the top ten hold more than 15%. The source material was CD4+ or CD8+ T cells sorted from blood, sampled in a trial of the OX40 agonist ivuxolimab. The source of these receptors is an adult with an advanced solid tumor such as melanoma, head and neck, liver or kidney cancer. Both conserved end residues are part of each CDR3. D genes are given only for firm matches. The size field is filled for only some rows; it gives once, few, many or a size class.

v_gene,len,abundance,j_gene,d_gene,CDR3nt,CDR3aa
TRBV7-6,11,.,TRBJ2-1,.,TGTGCCAGCAGCTTAGTGGATGAGCAGTTCTTC,CASSLVDEQFF
TRBV7-9,15,.,TRBJ2-4,.,TGTGCCAGCAGCAGTAATCGTGTAGCCAAAAACATTCAGTACTTC,CASSSNRVAKNIQYF
TRBV9,16,.,TRBJ2-6,.,TGTGCCAGCAGCGAGCGCCCCCTAGGTAGGGGGAACGTCCTGACTTTC,CASSERPLGRGNVLTF
TRBV25-1,16,once,TRBJ2-1,TRBD2,TGTGCCAGTTCCTCGGAACCCGGGGGGTTTTACAATGAGCAGTTCTTC,CASSSEPGGFYNEQFF
TRBV2,14,.,TRBJ2-2,TRBD1,TGTGCCAGCAGGGGACAGGGAAACGCCGGGGAGCTGTTTTTT,CASRGQGNAGELFF
TRBV19,14,.,TRBJ1-1,.,TGTGCCAGTAGTCACGGAGAAGTGGTTTCTGAAGCTTTCTTT,CASSHGEVVSEAFF
TRBV7-2,19,.,TRBJ2-3,.,TGTGCCAGCAGCCTCACGGTTCGGCGGAGGCCAACTAGCACAGATACGCAGTATTTT,CASSLTVRRRPTSTDTQYF
TRBV12-2,13,.,TRBJ2-7,.,TGTGCCAGCAGCCCGATATCGGGGGACAGGCAGTACTTC,CASSPISGDRQYF
TRBV10-2,13,.,TRBJ1-1,.,TGCGCCAGCAGTCACCTGGCGAACACTGAAGCTTTCTTT,CASSHLANTEAFF
TRBV11-2,12,once,TRBJ2-7,.,TGTGCCAGCAGCAAGGGGCTCGACATATTGTACTTC,CASSKGLDILYF
TRBV6-6,15,.,TRBJ2-5,TRBD1,TGTGCCAGCAGTGACAGGGCAGGGGGCCAAGAGACCCAGTACTTC,CASSDRAGGQETQYF
TRBV28,14,.,TRBJ2-1,.,TGTGCCAGCAGTTCCCGGGTTCGGGGGCGTGAGCAGTTCTTC,CASSSRVRGREQFF
TRBV15,14,.,TRBJ1-2,.,TGTGCCACCAGCAGAGATCCGTCTAACTATGGCTACACCTTC,CATSRDPSNYGYTF
TRBV4-1,17,.,TRBJ1-6,TRBD1,TGCGCCAGCAGCCTTGACAGGGGGAGCTCCTATAATTCACCCCTCCACTTT,CASSLDRGSSYNSPLHF
TRBV5-1,15,.,TRBJ2-3,TRBD2,TGCGCCAGCAGCTTGATCGAGCGGGAGCCAGATACGCAGTATTTT,CASSLIEREPDTQYF
TRBV28,12,.,TRBJ1-2,TRBD1,TGTGCCAGCACGGGACAGATCTATGGCTACACCTTC,CASTGQIYGYTF
TRBV15,15,.,TRBJ2-1,.,TGTGCCACCAGCACCCGAGGAGGGTTGGGTGATGAGCAGTTCTTC,CATSTRGGLGDEQFF
TRBV28,13,.,TRBJ2-3,.,TGTGCCAGCAATCCCCAAAGCGCAGATACGCAGTATTTT,CASNPQSADTQYF
TRBV4-1,15,.,TRBJ1-5,.,TGCGCCAGCAGCCAAGAGACAGCCGGAGATCAGCCCCAGCATTTT,CASSQETAGDQPQHF
TRBV6-6,12,.,TRBJ2-4,.,TGTGACGCGGTTGGTGACAAAAACATTCAGTACTTC,CDAVGDKNIQYF
TRBV19,13,once,TRBJ2-1,.,TGTGCCAGTAGCCGGAGGCAAAACAATGAGCAGTTCTTC,CASSRRQNNEQFF
TRBV29-1,13,.,TRBJ1-1,TRBD1,TGCAGCGCCCCGACAGGGGATAAGACTGAAGCTTTCTTT,CSAPTGDKTEAFF
TRBV11-1,13,.,TRBJ2-7,.,TGTGCCAGCAGCTTCCAGATCTCCTACGAGCAGTACTTC,CASSFQISYEQYF
TRBV19,15,.,TRBJ1-5,TRBD1,TGTGCCAGTAGACTGGACAGGGATAGCAATCAGCCCCAGCATTTT,CASRLDRDSNQPQHF
TRBV18,14,.,TRBJ2-7,.,TGTGCCAGCTCCCGAGGGACCGCTAGCTACGAGCAGTACTTC,CASSRGTASYEQYF
TRBV18,14,few,TRBJ2-3,.,TGTGCCAGCTCACCACGAATTAGCACAGATACGCAGTATTTT,CASSPRISTDTQYF
TRBV6-1,13,.,TRBJ1-1,.,TGTGCCAGCAGTTTTCGGGGTAACACTGAAGCTTTCTTT,CASSFRGNTEAFF
TRBV9,14,few,TRBJ1-2,TRBD1,TGTGCCAGCAGCGTCAGGGGGACCGCCGATGGCTACACCTTC,CASSVRGTADGYTF
TRBV29-1,13,.,TRBJ2-7,.,TGCAGCGTTGACTCTGGGCAGGGCGGCGAGCAGTACTTC,CSVDSGQGGEQYF
TRBV4-1,16,.,TRBJ1-1,.,TGCGCCAGCAGCCACGGGAAGGGGTCCGTGGGCACTGAAGCTTTCTTT,CASSHGKGSVGTEAFF
TRBV11-1,15,.,TRBJ2-2,.,TGTGCCAGCAGCTTTGGTAGGGCGAACACCGGGGAGCTGTTTTTT,CASSFGRANTGELFF
TRBV6-5,14,.,TRBJ1-2,TRBD1,TGTGCCAGCAGTCCTAGACAGGGAAACTATGGCTACACCTTC,CASSPRQGNYGYTF
TRBV11-2,14,.,TRBJ2-7,.,TGTGCCAGCAGCTTCCGACGGCAGGGAGGCGAGCAGTACTTC,CASSFRRQGGEQYF
TRBV6-1,14,few,TRBJ2-3,.,TGTGCCAGCAGTGAAGCTAGCGGCACAGATACGCAGTATTTT,CASSEASGTDTQYF
TRBV7-3,16,.,TRBJ2-5,TRBD1,TGTGCCAGCAGCCTAGGACAGGGTGGCGCACAAGAGACCCAGTACTTC,CASSLGQGGAQETQYF
TRBV6-5,12,.,TRBJ1-4,TRBD1,TGTGCCAGCAGGGACAGGACGGAAAAACTGTTTTTT,CASRDRTEKLFF